Each of the 32 T cell receptor beta chains below was sequenced from the same sample in a study of monozygotic twins with cystic fibrosis. The data were produced by immunoSEQ multiplex PCR, yet TCRdb's version contains in-frame clones alone and is incomplete. The table shows more than 9,500 clones, with about nine tenths occurring only once. Sequenced material: blood. These receptor sequences come from a boy younger than 10 with cystic fibrosis.

V usage is TRBV4-3 and J usage is TRBJ1-2, with a possible D match to TRBD1 (6 bases). V lost 4 bases, J lost 8 bases, and 17 bases lay in between. Germline V gives CDR1 LGHNA, CDR2 YSLEER. The CDR3 spans 14 residues. The CDR3 region is CASSPRQEARGYTF. In nucleotides, the CDR3 is TGCGCCAGCAGCCCCAGACAGGAGGCGAGGGGCTACACCTTC.

The rearrangement links TRBV5-1 to TRBJ1-2; a possible D gene is TRBD1 (5 bases). V lost 5 bases to trimming and J lost 7 bases, with 18 bases between them. CDR1 and CDR2 (germline): SGHRS, YFSETQ. The CDR3 totals 14 residues. The CDR3 spells CASRVSRDRSGYTF. The CDR3, as DNA: TGCGCCAGCAGAGTATCCCGGGACCGGAGTGGCTACACCTTC.

The J gene is TRBJ2-2, the V gene TRBV10-3; D perhaps matches TRBD2 (5 bases). The germline V and J ends were trimmed by 3 bases and 1 base, with 9 bases remaining between them. There are 15 residues in the CDR3. The germline gives CDR1 ENHRY, CDR2 SYGVKD. The CDR3 DNA sequence: TGTGCCATCAGTGACGGGGTTGAGAACACCGGGGAGCTGTTTTTT. Residues: CAISDGVENTGELFF.

This chain connects TRBV11-1 to TRBJ2-7; D tentatively reads TRBD1 or TRBD2 (5 bases each). V was cut by 2 bases and J by 7 bases, with 9 bases left in between. From germline, CDR1 is SGHAT and CDR2 FQDESV (reference sequence). This CDR3 region has 12 residues. CDR3 nucleotide sequence: TGTGCCAGCAGCTTATGGGGGTGGGAGCAGTACGTC. Translating gives CASSLWGWEQYV.

The chain carries TRBV9 and TRBJ2-3; D may be TRBD1 (6 bases). Germline V lookup: CDR1 SGDLS, CDR2 YYNGEE. This CDR3 has 18 amino acids. V was shortened by 1 base and J by 0 bases, with 18 bases between the two germline ends. The CDR3 DNA reads TGTGCCAGCAGCGTAACCCCAGGGGCGGATCCTAGCACAGATACGCAGTATTTT. Translated: CASSVTPGADPSTDTQYF.

The CDR3 sequence: CAWSGDRGSNQPQHF. Here the CDR3 DNA reads TGTGCCTGGAGTGGGGACAGGGGGAGCAATCAGCCCCAGCATTTT. This chain uses TRBV30 with TRBJ1-5; 11 bases are a match to TRBD1. The germline gives CDR1 GTSNPN, CDR2 SVGIG (reference sequence). The junction had 0 bases not matched to a gene; V was cut back by 1 base and J by 1 base. The CDR3 extends over 15 amino acids.

This sequence joins TRBV19 and TRBJ1-6; no reliable D call. The CDR3 covers 15 residues. CDR1 and CDR2 from the germline V gene are LNHDA and SQIVND (reference sequence). Trimming took 6 bases from V and 7 from J, leaving 16 bases between them. The CDR3 DNA reads as TGTGCCAGTAGCAAGTGGCAGGACGTCAATTCACCCCTCCACTTT. It specifies CASSKWQDVNSPLHF. Together with reference TRBV19 and TRBJ1-6, the CDR3 gives the full variable domain: DGGITQSPKYLFRKEGQNVTLSCEQNLNHDAMYWYRQDPGQGLRLIYYSQIVNDFQKGDIAEGYSVSREKKESFPLTVTSAQKNPTAFYLCASSKWQDVNSPLHFGNGTRLTVT.

V and J are TRBV10-3 and TRBJ1-5; weak D call: TRBD1 (5 bases). The CDR3 has 16 amino acids. With 3 bases removed from V and 2 bases from J, the gap between germline ends came to 14 bases. Per germline, CDR1 ENHRY and CDR2 SYGVKD. The CDR3 DNA follows: TGTGCCATCAGTGAAGGGCCCTGGGGGGGCAATCAGCCCCAGCATTTT. Protein product: CAISEGPWGGNQPQHF.

J is TRBJ2-2 and V is TRBV7-3; 10 positions agree with TRBD2. CDR1 and CDR2 (germline): SGHTA, FQGTGA. The CDR3 extends over 17 amino acids. Trimming at V came to 1 base and at J to 2 bases, leaving 4 bases not matched to a gene. The CDR3: CASSLNSGGTNTGELFF. The CDR3 DNA sequence: TGTGCCAGCAGCTTAAATAGCGGGGGGACTAACACCGGGGAGCTGTTTTTT.

V usage is TRBV6-1 and J usage is TRBJ1-1; TRBD1 aligns across 8 bases. There are 14 residues in the CDR3. Germline CDR1 and CDR2: MNHNS and SASEGT. J gave up 4 bases and V 9 bases, and 10 bases lay outside the gene matches. The CDR3 DNA follows: TGTGCCAGTTTAAAAAACAGGGGGGGCACTGAAGCTTTCTTT. Its protein is CASLKNRGGTEAFF.

The V and J genes are TRBV30 and TRBJ1-3; D possibly corresponds to TRBD1 (5 bases). Germline V gene sequence: CDR1 GTSNPN, CDR2 SVGIG (reference sequence). Trimming left V 3 bases short and J 2 bases short, with 11 bases between. The CDR3 extends over 14 amino acids. The CDR3 region has the DNA TGTGCCTGGAGCACCGGGACCGCTGGAAACACCATATATTTT. Amino acids: CAWSTGTAGNTIYF.

This clone was seen a single time. The chain combines TRBV27 with TRBJ1-1; D is ambiguous. Germline assignment: CDR1 MNHEY and CDR2 SMNVEV (reference sequence). This CDR3 has 11 amino acids. The germline V and J ends were trimmed by 4 bases and 8 bases, with 8 bases remaining between them. The CDR3 region is CASSSAREAFF. The DNA for the CDR3 is TGTGCCAGCAGTTCCGCCAGGGAAGCTTTCTTT.

The chain links TRBV2 to TRBJ2-7; the D gene could be TRBD1 or TRBD2 (6 bases each). Trimming cost V 8 bases and J 3 bases, with 11 bases left between them. CDR1 and CDR2 from the germline V gene are SNHLY and FYNNEI. The CDR3 length is 12 residues. The CDR3 loop is CASGGPDYEQYF. The CDR3 DNA reads TGTGCCAGCGGGGGGCCCGACTACGAGCAGTACTTC.

The chain recombines TRBV5-1 with TRBJ2-2; D gene unclear. The CDR3 consists of 12 residues. Trimming removed 6 bases from V and 10 bases from J, with 13 bases in between. Looked up from germline, CDR1 is SGHRS and CDR2 is YFSETQ. DNA for the CDR3: TGCGCCAGCACCTCCCCGTTGGAGGAGCTGTTTTTT. Amino acids: CASTSPLEELFF.

The V gene is TRBV14, the J gene TRBJ2-3; no clear D gene. Germline V CDR1 and CDR2: SGHDN, FVKESK. The CDR3 is made up of 15 amino acids. V lost 2 bases to trimming and J lost 2 bases, with 11 bases between them. CDR3 loop: CASSQFVANTDTQYF. The CDR3, as DNA: TGTGCCAGCAGCCAATTCGTGGCGAACACAGATACGCAGTATTTT.

This chain links TRBV6-5 with TRBJ2-1; D not certain. The CDR3 is 13 residues long. Trimming shortened V by 2 bases and J by 10 bases, and 12 bases separated the two germline ends. Germline CDR1 reads MNHEY; CDR2 reads SVGAGI. In nucleotides, the CDR3 is TGTGCCAGCAGTTACCTTTGGGCTCGGGAGCAGTTCTTC. This sequence encodes CASSYLWAREQFF.

V usage is TRBV7-2 and J usage is TRBJ1-5; D gene unclear. The CDR3 totals 15 residues. Germline V lookup: CDR1 SGHTA, CDR2 FQGNSA. Trimming shortened V by 6 bases and J by 0 bases, and 12 bases separated the two germline ends. CDR3 sequence reads: CASRSTRDSNQPQHF. The CDR3 coding sequence is TGTGCCAGCAGATCGACACGGGATAGCAATCAGCCCCAGCATTTT.

The gene calls are TRBV5-1 and TRBJ2-2; no reliable D call. CDR1 is SGHRS and CDR2 is YFSETQ in the germline V gene. V dropped 0 bases and J dropped 8 bases, with 14 bases sitting between them. This CDR3 has 15 amino acids. This chain's CDR3 is CASSLAEVLGGELFF. In nucleotides, the CDR3 is TGCGCCAGCAGCTTGGCCGAGGTCCTAGGGGGGGAGCTGTTTTTT.

The chain couples TRBV5-1 to TRBJ1-2; 7 bases align to TRBD1. With V trimmed by 4 bases and J by 2 bases, 8 bases remained unmatched. CDR3 size: 15 residues. CDR1 and CDR2 (germline): SGHRS, YFSETQ. For the CDR3, the DNA is TGCGCCAGCAGCACCGGACAGGCACCGAACTATGGCTACACCTTC. Translation: CASSTGQAPNYGYTF. The variable domain in full, completed from reference TRBV5-1 and TRBJ1-2, reads KAGVTQTPRYLIKTRGQQVTLSCSPISGHRSVSWYQQTPGQGLQFLFEYFSETQRNKGNFPGRFSGRQFSNSRSEMNVSTLELGDSALYLCASSTGQAPNYGYTFGSGTRLTVV.

The chain employs TRBV30 and TRBJ2-2; D uncertain. V shed 4 bases and J shed 7 bases, with 10 bases lying between them. This CDR3 has 12 residues. Germline CDR1 and CDR2: GTSNPN and SVGIG (reference sequence). The CDR3 DNA is TGTGCCTGGACTCACGGTGGCGGGGAGCTGTTTTTT. This translates into CAWTHGGGELFF.

The chain has TRBV19 and TRBJ2-7; D possibly uses TRBD1 or TRBD2 (5 bases each). Trimming pared 8 bases from V and 4 bases from J, leaving 12 bases between. Germline CDR1 reads LNHDA; CDR2 reads SQIVND (reference sequence). The CDR3 is 12 amino acids. For the CDR3, the DNA is TGTGCCAGTGGGGACGGACGTTACGAGCAGTACTTC. Protein: CASGDGRYEQYF. The full variable domain, with the rest looked up from reference TRBV19 and TRBJ2-7, is DGGITQSPKYLFRKEGQNVTLSCEQNLNHDAMYWYRQDPGQGLRLIYYSQIVNDFQKGDIAEGYSVSREKKESFPLTVTSAQKNPTAFYLCASGDGRYEQYFGPGTRLTVT.

The genes are TRBV4-2 and TRBJ1-5; D not resolved. Trimming stripped 0 bases from V and 9 bases from J, with 9 bases between. The CDR3 extends over 13 amino acids. The germline V gene encodes CDR1 LGHNA and CDR2 YNFKEQ. The CDR3 here is CASSQEEDWPQHF. CDR3 nucleotides: TGTGCCAGCAGCCAAGAGGAAGACTGGCCCCAGCATTTT.

The chain employs TRBV13 and TRBJ2-7, with 7 bases fitting TRBD2. Germline trimming cut 5 bases from V and 3 bases from J; bases unmatched to any gene: 7. The CDR3 covers 14 residues. Looked up from germline, CDR1 is PRHDT and CDR2 is FYEKMQ (reference sequence). Here the CDR3 reads CASSPTSELYEQYV. CDR3 nucleotides: TGTGCCAGCAGCCCTACTAGCGAACTCTACGAGCAGTACGTC.

The chain is built from TRBV7-2 and TRBJ2-2; D remains ambiguous. This CDR3 is 16 amino acids long. Germline CDR1 is SGHTA and CDR2 is FQGNSA. Deletions cut 5 bases from V and 5 bases from J, with 18 bases between. CDR3 nucleotide sequence: TGTGCCAGCAGCCTACGGAACTACCAAACGACCGGGGAGCTGTTTTTT. Translated: CASSLRNYQTTGELFF.

V and J are TRBV7-5 and TRBJ1-3. TRBV7-5 counts as a pseudogene. The CDR3 has 15 amino acids. CDR3 region: CARSLPLELGNTIYF. Here the CDR3 DNA reads TGTGCCAGAAGCTTACCGCTGGAATTAGGAAACACCATATATTTT.

V gene TRBV9 combines with J gene TRBJ2-1; D is unresolved. The CDR3 is 15 residues long. In germline, CDR1 is SGDLS, CDR2 YYNGEE. V lost 0 bases to trimming and J lost 5 bases, with 12 bases between them. In nucleotides, the CDR3 is TGTGCCAGCAGCGTAGCCCCCGGCCTCCACAATGAGCAGTTCTTC. Protein: CASSVAPGLHNEQFF.

This clone showed up just once. This chain joins TRBV5-4 and TRBJ2-2; D is ambiguous. V was cut by 2 bases and J by 1 base, with 9 bases left in between. The CDR3 consists of 15 residues. CDR1 SGHNT and CDR2 YYREEE come from the germline V gene (reference sequence). CDR3 in DNA: TGTGCCAGCAGCTTTGGGCAGGTGAACACCGGGGAGCTGTTTTTT. It translates to CASSFGQVNTGELFF.

CDR3 coding DNA: TGTGCCAGCAGCTTAGAATTTAGGGATGAGCAGTTCTTC. Protein sequence: CASSLEFRDEQFF. V gene TRBV11-3 combines with J gene TRBJ2-1; D gene unclear. Per the germline V gene, CDR1 is SGHNT and CDR2 is YENEEA. There are 13 residues in the CDR3. The V end was cut by 0 bases, the J end by 8 bases, with 8 bases between. Together with reference TRBV11-3 and TRBJ2-1, the CDR3 gives the full variable domain: EAGVVQSPRYKIIEKKQPVAFWCNPISGHNTLYWYLQNLGQGPELLIRYENEEAVDDSQLPKDRFSAERLKGVDSTLKIQPAELGDSAVYLCASSLEFRDEQFFGPGTRLTVL.

The rearrangement links TRBV28 to TRBJ1-2; D might be TRBD1 (5 bases). This CDR3 contains 15 residues. CDR1 and CDR2 (germline): MDHEN, SYDVKM. Trimming left V 2 bases short and J 4 bases short, with 14 bases between. The CDR3 sequence is CASSLPQAGGYGYTF. In DNA form, the CDR3 reads TGTGCCAGCAGTTTACCGCAGGCTGGGGGCTATGGCTACACCTTC.

Here the CDR3 DNA reads TGTGCCAGCAGGGAGACAGGGGAGACTGAAGCTTTCTTT. Translating gives CASRETGETEAFF. This chain connects TRBV6-1 to TRBJ1-1, with 8 bases identical to TRBD1. Germline lookup yields CDR1 MNHNS and CDR2 SASEGT. The junction had 5 bases not matched to a gene; V was cut back by 6 bases and J by 5 bases. The CDR3 is 13 amino acids.

The chain uses TRBV15 and TRBJ2-5; D is possibly TRBD1 (6 bases). Trimming shortened V by 0 bases and J by 5 bases, and 10 bases separated the two germline ends. The V gene's germline CDR1 is LNHNV and CDR2 YYDKDF (reference sequence). CDR3 length: 14 residues. The CDR3 loop is CATSRDQGLETQYF. The DNA of the CDR3 is TGTGCCACCAGCAGAGATCAGGGGCTCGAGACCCAGTACTTC. Complete variable domain (other parts from reference TRBV15 and TRBJ2-5): DAMVIQNPRYQVTQFGKPVTLSCSQTLNHNVMYWYQQKSSQAPKLLFHYYDKDFNNEADTPDNFQSRRPNTSFCFLDIRSPGLGDTAMYLCATSRDQGLETQYFGPGTRLLVL.

The chain carries TRBV29-1 and TRBJ1-1; 11 positions match TRBD1. The CDR3 has 12 amino acids. Germline trimming cut 6 bases from V and 5 bases from J; bases unmatched to any gene: 2. In germline, CDR1 is SQVTM, CDR2 ANQGSEA. CDR3 protein: CSVGQGVTEAFF. The CDR3 DNA reads TGCAGCGTGGGACAGGGGGTAACTGAAGCTTTCTTT.